A single sample is the source of the 27 T cell receptor beta chains below, sequenced in a study of T cell repertoires in cytomegalovirus infection. From the reads, TCRdb called clonotypes with MiXCR, one entry per CDR3 protein. This repertoire shows around 550,000 distinct CDR3 sequences, roughly 29% found once; its top ten account for 13%. The sample was PBMCs. The receptors were gathered from a human donor in good health (CMV status not recorded). Some clones in this sample may be carry-over from other donors' samples.

In DNA form, the CDR3 reads TGTGCCAGCAGATCTAGCGGGAGTAGGACAGATACGCAGTATTTT. It translates to CASRSSGSRTDTQYF. The V and J genes are TRBV5-4 and TRBJ2-3, with 10 bases fitting TRBD2. The CDR3 is 15 amino acids. Germline V CDR1 and CDR2: SGHNT, YYREEE (reference sequence). With 5 bases clipped from V and 3 bases from J, the junction kept 6 bases outside the gene matches.

This clonotype came up many times. V usage is TRBV7-2 and J usage is TRBJ1-5; 12 nucleotides match TRBD1. Germline CDR1 and CDR2: SGHTA and FQGNSA. The V segment lost 5 bases and the J segment 7 bases; nucleotides outside the gene matches: 9. This CDR3 has 16 amino acids. As DNA, the CDR3 is TGTGCCAGCAGCCAGGACGCCGGGACAGGGGGCCAGCCCCAGCATTTT. It encodes CASSQDAGTGGQPQHF.

This clonotype was seen at least ten times. V and J are TRBV19 and TRBJ2-6, with TRBD2 identical over 9 bases. The CDR3 spans 16 residues. V was clipped by 5 bases and J by 1 base; unmatched bases: 3. The germline CDR1 and CDR2 sequences are LNHDA and SQIVND (reference sequence). The CDR3 coding sequence is TGTGCCAGTAGTCTGCGGGGGGGGTCTGGGGCCAACGTCCTGACTTTC. Translated, it gives CASSLRGGSGANVLTF.

This clonotype was seen at least ten times. The V call is TRBV7-2, the J call TRBJ1-2; the match to TRBD1 covers 8 bases. V lost 0 bases to trimming and J lost 6 bases; unmatched junction nucleotides: 6. The germline CDR1 and CDR2 sequences are SGHTA and FQGNSA. This CDR3 contains 15 residues. CDR3 bases: TGTGCCAGCAGCTTAGCGCTACCAGGGGGCGATGGCTACACCTTC. Translation gives CASSLALPGGDGYTF.

The gene calls are TRBV5-4 and TRBJ2-1; TRBD2 aligns across 8 bases. The CDR3 extends over 15 amino acids. Per germline, CDR1 SGHNT and CDR2 YYREEE (reference sequence). The junction had 10 bases not matched to a gene; V was cut back by 2 bases and J by 9 bases. CDR3 coding DNA: TGTGCCAGCAGCTTTGGGGCAGCGGGAGATCGTGAGCAGTTCTTC. It encodes CASSFGAAGDREQFF.

This clonotype was counted only a few times. This sequence joins TRBV7-9 and TRBJ2-5; tentatively, D is TRBD2 (5 bases). With 1 base removed from V and 4 bases from J, the gap between germline ends came to 13 bases. The length of the CDR3 is 15 residues. Per the germline V gene, CDR1 is SEHNR and CDR2 is FQNEAQ (reference sequence). Here the CDR3 DNA reads TGTGCCAGCAGCTTAGGAGCCGGGGATGGAGAGACCCAGTACTTC. This sequence encodes CASSLGAGDGETQYF. The full variable domain, its missing parts supplied by reference TRBV7-9 and TRBJ2-5, is DTGVSQNPRHKITKRGQNVTFRCDPISEHNRLYWYRQTLGQGPEFLTYFQNEAQLEKSRLLSDRFSAERPKGSFSTLEIQRTEQGDSAMYLCASSLGAGDGETQYFGPGTRLLVL.

This clonotype was detected only a few times. The genes are TRBV20-1 and TRBJ1-4; D gene unclear. The V gene lost 0 bases and the J gene lost 8 bases, with 16 bases spanning the gap. The CDR3 consists of 15 residues. The germline V gene encodes CDR1 DFQATT and CDR2 SNEGSKA (reference sequence). CDR3 nucleotide sequence: TGCAGTGCTAGAGATCGGGCCAGTTCCGAGGAAAAACTGTTTTTT. Residues: CSARDRASSEEKLFF.

This clonotype has ten or more counts. This chain connects TRBV7-8 to TRBJ2-5, with TRBD2 matching 7 bases. Germline values: CDR1 SGHVS, CDR2 FQNEAQ. This CDR3 region has 13 residues. The ends lost 0 bases at V and 14 bases at J; junction bases unmatched: 9. CDR3 sequence: CASSLARLAEFYF. The CDR3 bases are TGTGCCAGCAGCTTAGCGCGGCTAGCGGAGTTTTACTTC.

The sample holds a few counts of this clonotype. The chain combines TRBV6-5 with TRBJ2-3; 11 bases map to TRBD2. Trimming removed 6 bases from V and 10 bases from J; junction bases left unmatched: 9. Per the germline V gene, CDR1 is MNHEY and CDR2 is SVGAGI. There are 14 residues in the CDR3. The DNA of the CDR3 is TGTGCCAGCAGCCCTACTAGCGGGAGTTTCGCGCAGTATTTT. The encoded protein is CASSPTSGSFAQYF.

This sequence joins TRBV4-3 and TRBJ2-7, with TRBD2 matching over 10 bases. The germline gives CDR1 LGHNA, CDR2 YSLEER. The CDR3 sequence is 16 residues long. J gave up 2 bases and V 1 base, and 5 bases lay outside the gene matches. This CDR3 reads CASSQVSSGRPYEQYF. CDR3 sequence (DNA): TGCGCCAGCAGCCAAGTATCTAGCGGGAGACCCTACGAGCAGTACTTC.

V usage is TRBV6-5 and J usage is TRBJ2-7; 8 nucleotides line up with TRBD2. CDR3 size: 13 residues. Per germline, CDR1 MNHEY and CDR2 SVGAGI. Losses at the gene ends were 2 bases for V and 7 bases for J; bases not matched to a gene: 4. Here the CDR3 reads CASSYGLAGEQYV. The CDR3 DNA sequence: TGTGCCAGCAGTTACGGACTAGCTGGGGAGCAGTACGTC.

This clonotype turned up a few times. The chain is built from TRBV28 and TRBJ2-3, with TRBD2 as a possible D gene (6 bases). V shed 9 bases and J shed 2 bases, with 9 bases lying between them. The length of the CDR3 is 12 residues. CDR1 is MDHEN and CDR2 is SYDVKM in the germline V gene. CDR3: CASSGNTDTQYF. Here the CDR3 DNA reads TGTGCCAGTAGCGGAAACACAGATACGCAGTATTTT.

The V gene is TRBV6-5, the J gene TRBJ1-3; D is possibly TRBD1 (5 bases). The germline CDR1 and CDR2 sequences are MNHEY and SVGAGI. V gave up 5 bases and J gave up 0 bases, with 11 bases separating them. The CDR3 is 15 amino acids. CDR3 sequence reads: CASSRDGSSGNTIYF. The CDR3 region has the DNA TGTGCCAGCAGTAGGGACGGTAGCTCTGGAAACACCATATATTTT.

This clonotype occurred a few times. V gene TRBV19 combines with J gene TRBJ1-5, with a possible D match to TRBD1 (6 bases). The CDR3 length is 15 residues. Per the germline V gene, CDR1 is LNHDA and CDR2 is SQIVND (reference sequence). The germline V and J ends were trimmed by 5 bases and 9 bases, with 20 bases remaining between them. CDR3 amino acids: CASSAGTPSGSPQHF. CDR3 in DNA: TGTGCCAGTAGTGCCGGGACACCCTCCGGGTCGCCCCAGCATTTT.

The rearrangement uses TRBV5-6 and TRBJ1-6; D uncertain. Germline V lookup: CDR1 SGHDT, CDR2 YYEEEE. This CDR3 is 16 amino acids long. V was shortened by 2 bases and J by 2 bases, with 11 bases between the two germline ends. The CDR3 DNA is TGTGCCAGCAGCTTTGGGTCCGCGACCTATAATTCACCCCTCCACTTT. Translated: CASSFGSATYNSPLHF.

The chain recombines TRBV7-9 with TRBJ1-1; 8 nucleotides align to TRBD1. V lost 4 bases, J lost 0 bases, and 4 bases stayed unmatched. Germline V gene data show CDR1 as SEHNR and CDR2 as FQNEAQ (reference sequence). The CDR3 is made up of 15 amino acids. CDR3 region: CASSYGQGMNTEAFF. CDR3 DNA: TGTGCCAGCAGCTACGGACAGGGAATGAACACTGAAGCTTTCTTT.

This clonotype was seen many times. The chain couples TRBV7-2 to TRBJ1-6, with D uncertain. The CDR3 totals 14 residues. Germline-derived CDR1 and CDR2 are SGHTA and FQGNSA. Deletions cut 0 bases from V and 4 bases from J, with 4 bases between. CDR3: CASSLAAYNSPLHF. CDR3 sequence (DNA): TGTGCCAGCAGCTTAGCAGCTTATAATTCACCCCTCCACTTT.

This clonotype was seen a few times. The rearrangement links TRBV20-1 to TRBJ2-7, with 8 bases matching TRBD1. Germline CDR1 DFQATT, CDR2 SNEGSKA (reference sequence). The V and J ends lost 1 base and 0 bases, in that order; junction bases with no gene match: 23. CDR3 length: 21 amino acids. This CDR3 is CSARVRYAGQAITEDSYEQYF. The DNA for the CDR3 is TGCAGTGCTAGAGTAAGATACGCGGGACAGGCAATTACCGAAGACTCCTACGAGCAGTACTTC.

CDR3 bases: TGTGCCAGCTGGAGCTTGACGGGGACCGGGGAGCTGTTTTTT. This translates into CASWSLTGTGELFF. The rearrangement joins TRBV27 to TRBJ2-2; the D gene is possibly TRBD2 (5 bases). This CDR3 comprises 14 residues. Per the germline V gene, CDR1 is MNHEY and CDR2 is SMNVEV (reference sequence). V dropped 8 bases and J dropped 5 bases, with 15 bases sitting between them.

The chain joins TRBV5-1 to TRBJ2-3; TRBD2 aligns across 12 bases. The CDR3 totals 14 residues. With V trimmed by 3 bases and J by 5 bases, 1 base remained unmatched. Germline V lookup: CDR1 SGHRS, CDR2 YFSETQ. In DNA, the CDR3 is TGCGCCAGCAGCTCGACTAGCGGGAGAGATACGCAGTATTTT. Translation: CASSSTSGRDTQYF.

The chain has TRBV7-9 and TRBJ2-7; TRBD1 aligns across 10 bases. V dropped 5 bases and J dropped 7; count of bases not matched to a gene: 8. The CDR3 runs 14 residues. Germline CDR1 and CDR2: SEHNR and FQNEAQ (reference sequence). DNA for the CDR3: TGTGCCAGCAGCGAGGACAGGGGGGGTCTAGAGCAGTACTTC. It translates to CASSEDRGGLEQYF.

The chain joins TRBV28 to TRBJ2-5; a possible D gene is TRBD2 (5 bases). V dropped 2 bases and J dropped 2 bases, with 12 bases sitting between them. Germline CDR1 is MDHEN and CDR2 is SYDVKM. CDR3 length equals 15 residues. The DNA for the CDR3 is TGTGCCAGCAGTTTACTAGGCTCGGGGCAAGAGACCCAGTACTTC. Translated, it gives CASSLLGSGQETQYF.

The sample holds a few counts of this clonotype. The rearrangement joins TRBV28 to TRBJ1-1; the D is unclear. The ends were cut back, 5 bases at V and 6 bases at J, with 10 bases in the middle. CDR3 size: 12 residues. Germline CDR1 is MDHEN and CDR2 is SYDVKM. CDR3 sequence: CASSVGRSEAFF. DNA for the CDR3: TGTGCCAGCAGTGTAGGCAGGTCTGAAGCTTTCTTT.

The chain combines TRBV6-6 with TRBJ1-2, with D unresolved. Germline CDR1 is MNHNY and CDR2 is SVGAGI (reference sequence). The CDR3 contains 13 residues. Trimming cost V 7 bases and J 6 bases, with 15 bases left between them. The CDR3 region has the DNA TGTGCCAGCACCGATCAGGATAGCCATGGCTACACCTTC. This gives the protein CASTDQDSHGYTF.

This clonotype was observed many times. The rearrangement joins TRBV7-2 to TRBJ2-2, with 9 nucleotides matching TRBD1. The CDR3 extends over 16 amino acids. Unmatched junction bases numbered 1, after V lost 1 base and J lost 1 base. The V gene's germline CDR1 is SGHTA and CDR2 FQGNSA. CDR3 amino acids: CASSLGGQGNTGELFF. The CDR3 nucleotides read TGTGCCAGCAGCTTAGGGGGACAGGGGAACACCGGGGAGCTGTTTTTT.

This clonotype appeared many times. Here the CDR3 DNA reads TGTGCCAGCAGACCTACGACCGCGGCGGGGGGAAGTACTGAAGCTTTCTTT. Translating gives CASRPTTAAGGSTEAFF. This chain uses TRBV6-1 with TRBJ1-1; D is perhaps TRBD1 (5 bases). Germline CDR1 and CDR2: MNHNS and SASEGT. The CDR3 has 17 residues. V gave up 6 bases and J gave up 5 bases, with 25 bases separating them.

Many counts were recorded for this clonotype. Here the CDR3 DNA reads TGTGCCAGCAGCGCCAAGGAGGGCCTAGCCAAAAACATTCAGTACTTC. This gives the protein CASSAKEGLAKNIQYF. The gene calls are TRBV7-2 and TRBJ2-4; D might be TRBD2 (6 bases). The V end lost 5 bases, the J end lost 0 bases, and 14 bases lay between the germline ends. The CDR3 has 16 amino acids. Germline V lookup: CDR1 SGHTA, CDR2 FQGNSA.